The following is a T cell receptor beta chain sequence with its context. Its specificity is unknown. What was sequenced were expressed TCRB transcripts, since all of the isolated RNA had been reverse transcribed. Deep immunoSEQ sequencing covered naive, central memory and regulatory T cell samples. The table came from immunoSEQ multiplex PCR; TCRdb's copy has only in-frame clones and leaves some out. The table records 400,000 to 450,000 clones, approximately 14% of them present only once. V was shortened by 0 bases and J by 2 bases, with 20 bases between the two germline ends. The V gene's germline CDR1 is GTSNPN and CDR2 SVGIG (reference sequence). CDR3 length: 18 amino acids. Markers CD45RO/CCR7/CD25/CD127/CD95/CD27 served to sort CD4+ naive, central memory, regulatory and stem cell-like memory cells. Sorting gave populations that all exceeded 98% purity. The data originate from a study of beta chain features in type 1 diabetes.

Whole-study findings and limits: Using cDNA template may skew counts toward highly expressing activated cells.

The clonotype was recovered from a man aged 30 to 39 in good health. The sequenced material came from naive CD4+ T cells from blood. V usage is TRBV30 and J usage is TRBJ1-3; D call uncertain. The CDR3 nucleotides are TGTGCCTGGAGTGTAATCGGTGTCAGTTGGTTGCCTGGAAACACCATATATTTT. Amino acids: CAWSVIGVSWLPGNTIYF.